The 9 T cell receptor beta chains presented below share a single source sample, sequenced in a study of T cell clonality in common variable immunodeficiency. Study-level findings and limits: Common variable immunodeficiency TCR beta sequences reportedly had fewer deletions and N-nucleotide insertions.

These receptors are not linked to any known antigen. Profiled with immunoSEQ multiplex PCR; TCRdb holds only in-frame clones, not every one. The repertoire consists of tens of thousands of clones, none detected only once. The material sequenced was peripheral blood mononuclear cells. The receptor set was obtained from a human donor with common variable immunodeficiency.

Concerning this clone itself: The read terminates 3 residues ahead of where the CDR3 ends, so the germline J gene completes it. The chain uses TRBV20-1 and TRBJ1-5; tentatively, D is TRBD1 (5 bases). The germline V and J ends were trimmed by 7 bases and 1 base, with 14 bases remaining between them. CDR3 length: 14 residues. Germline loops: CDR1 DFQATT, CDR2 SNEGSKA (reference sequence). The covered CDR3 bases are TGCAGTGTTCTCCGAGGGGAAAGCAATCAGCCC. Its protein product is CSVLRGESNQP. The full CDR3 sequence reads CSVLRGESNQPQHF.

A note on this clone: The sequenced fragment ends 3 residues before the CDR3 boundary, so the rest is inferred from the germline J gene. The gene calls are TRBV6-2 or TRBV6-3 and TRBJ2-7, with D possibly TRBD1 on 5 matching bases. CDR1 is MNHEY and CDR2 is SVGEGT in the germline V gene. The CDR3 has 14 residues. Between the trimmed V and J ends, which lost 7 bases and 2 bases, there was a span of 15 bases. The CDR3 DNA, read in part, is TGTGCCAGCACCCTTGGACCAGGGCCCTACGAG. This gives the protein CASTLGPGPYE. The complete CDR3 sequence is CASTLGPGPYEQYF.

The sample holds many counts of this clone. The read halts 3 residues ahead of the CDR3 end, with the missing end drawn from the germline J gene. The chain couples TRBV30 to TRBJ2-1, with 9 positions matching TRBD2. Germline V gene data show CDR1 as GTSNPN and CDR2 as SVGIG (reference sequence). V was clipped by 3 bases and J by 8 bases; unmatched bases: 8. The CDR3 totals 14 residues. The sequenced CDR3 bases are TGTGCCTGGAGCGAGATAGCGGGAGTGGATGAG. Translated, it gives CAWSEIAGVDE. The entire CDR3 protein is CAWSEIAGVDEQFF.

This clone was detected ten times or more. Read sequence stops 3 residues before the CDR3 end, and the germline J gene provides the missing end. The chain employs TRBV13 and TRBJ2-3; 7 bases match TRBD1. There are 17 residues in the CDR3. Germline lookup yields CDR1 PRHDT and CDR2 FYEKMQ (reference sequence). Germline trimming cut 5 bases from V and 1 base from J; bases unmatched to any gene: 12. The CDR3 is CASSARTGTERTDTQYF. The covered CDR3 bases are TGTGCCAGCAGCGCTCGCACCGGGACAGAACGCACAGATACG.

Many counts were recorded for this clone. The read ends 3 residues before the CDR3 terminus; that terminus is restored from the germline J gene. The rearrangement uses TRBV6-2 or TRBV6-3 and TRBJ2-4; maybe TRBD1 (5 bases). In germline, CDR1 is MNHEY, CDR2 SVGEGT. The length of the CDR3 is 16 residues. Trimming took 9 bases from V and 0 from J, leaving 18 bases between them. The CDR3 reads CASEKIRELAKNIQYF. CDR3 bases read: TGTGCCAGTGAAAAAATCAGGGAACTAGCCAAAAACATT.

The sample holds many counts of this clone. The observed sequence ends 3 residues before the CDR3 terminus, with the missing tail filled in from the germline J gene. V is TRBV5-1 and J is TRBJ2-7; the D call may be TRBD1 or TRBD2 (7 bases each). V dropped 3 bases and J dropped 3 bases, with 13 bases sitting between them. The CDR3 contains 14 residues. Germline CDR1 SGHRS, CDR2 YFSETQ. The sequenced CDR3 bases are TGCGCCAGCAGCTACCAGGGGGAGGGCTACGAG. Translation gives CASSYQGEGYE. The CDR3 in its entirety is CASSYQGEGYEQYF. The full variable domain, its missing parts supplied by reference TRBV5-1 and TRBJ2-7, is KAGVTQTPRYLIKTRGQQVTLSCSPISGHRSVSWYQQTPGQGLQFLFEYFSETQRNKGNFPGRFSGRQFSNSRSEMNVSTLELGDSALYLCASSYQGEGYEQYFGPGTRLTVT.

This clone showed up many times. The CDR3 end falls 3 residues outside the read, so it is completed with the germline J gene. The chain carries TRBV2 and TRBJ1-1; no firm D call. Germline V gene data show CDR1 as SNHLY and CDR2 as FYNNEI. Trimming cost V 4 bases and J 0 bases, with 6 bases left between them. The CDR3 sequence is 13 residues long. The CDR3 spells CASSGPLNTEAFF. The part of the CDR3 DNA that was read is TGTGCCAGCAGTGGGCCTTTGAACACTGAA.

This clone was recorded many times. The read terminates 3 residues before the CDR3 end, so the remaining end is supplied by the germline J gene. The chain is built from TRBV12-3 or TRBV12-4 and TRBJ2-5, with 9 nucleotides matching TRBD1. The CDR3 has 16 amino acids. The V segment lost 4 bases and the J segment 3 bases; nucleotides outside the gene matches: 9. The part of the CDR3 DNA that was read is TGTGCCAGCAGTTCCCCCGGGACAGGGTTTGAAGAGACC. As protein: CASSSPGTGFEET. The full-length CDR3 reads as CASSSPGTGFEETQYF.

This clone was recorded many times. Sequencing ends 3 residues short of the CDR3 end; the germline J gene provides the rest. This chain links TRBV5-1 with TRBJ2-2, with D uncertain. Trimming took 5 bases from V and 3 from J, leaving 5 bases between them. The CDR3 has 12 residues. Per the germline V gene, CDR1 is SGHRS and CDR2 is YFSETQ. CDR3 sequence: CASRGDTGELFF. Incomplete CDR3 DNA: TGCGCCAGCAGAGGTGACACCGGGGAG.